The TCR beta chain under discussion was sequenced for a study of cytomegalovirus exposure and HLA in healthy donors. Findings and caveats of the study: Excluded were some V segments that proved indistinguishable, including TRBV6-2 and TRBV6-3. Clonal expansion, a later analysis showed, was greater in HLA-associated TCR beta chains than in equally common others. In an earlier analysis, about 90% or about 30%: the productive usage of most TCR beta V segments. The HLA-A and HLA-B alleles of most subjects were reportedly predicted accurately from TCR beta sequences.

This clone was observed a few times. No antigen is known for it. Other DNA sequences within the sample encode an identical CDR3. Primers included in the PCR were 60 Vbeta and 13 Jbeta primers. Libraries were prepared by immunoSEQ multiplex PCR; TCRdb keeps only in-frame clonotypes and omits some of them. The sample shows roughly 200,000 clones, under 9.5% of them seen only once. This CDR3 comprises 14 residues. With 6 bases clipped from V and 4 bases from J, the junction kept 2 bases outside the gene matches. The germline gives CDR1 SNHLY, CDR2 FYNNEI. This receptor was taken from a woman aged 25 to 39 in good health and CMV-seropositive. The material sequenced was PBMCs. The chain carries TRBV2 and TRBJ2-7; 14 bases agree with TRBD2. For the CDR3, the DNA is TGTGCCAGCAGGGGGACTAGCGGGAGTTACGAGCAGTACTTC. Translated, it gives CASRGTSGSYEQYF. The full variable domain, in which reference TRBV2 and TRBJ2-7 provide the parts outside the CDR3, is EPEVTQTPSHQVTQMGQEVILRCVPISNHLYFYWYRQILGQKVEFLVSFYNNEISEKSEIFDDQFSVERPDGSNFTLKIRSTKLEDSAMYFCASRGTSGSYEQYFGPGTRLTVT.